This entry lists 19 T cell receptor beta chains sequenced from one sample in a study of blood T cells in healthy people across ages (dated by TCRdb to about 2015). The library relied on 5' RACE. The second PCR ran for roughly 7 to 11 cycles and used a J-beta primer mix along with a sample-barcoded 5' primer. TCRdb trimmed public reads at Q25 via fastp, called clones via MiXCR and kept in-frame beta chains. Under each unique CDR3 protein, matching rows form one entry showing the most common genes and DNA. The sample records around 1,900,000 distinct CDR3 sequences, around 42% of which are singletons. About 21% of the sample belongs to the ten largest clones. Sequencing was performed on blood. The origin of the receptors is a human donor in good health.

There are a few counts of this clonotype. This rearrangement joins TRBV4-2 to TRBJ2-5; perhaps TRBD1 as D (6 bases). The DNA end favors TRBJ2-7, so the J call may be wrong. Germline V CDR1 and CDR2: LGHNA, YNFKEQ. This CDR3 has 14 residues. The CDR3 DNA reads TGTGCCAGCAGCCAAGATACCAGGGGTCTCGAGCAGTACTTC. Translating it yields CASSQDTRGLEQYF.

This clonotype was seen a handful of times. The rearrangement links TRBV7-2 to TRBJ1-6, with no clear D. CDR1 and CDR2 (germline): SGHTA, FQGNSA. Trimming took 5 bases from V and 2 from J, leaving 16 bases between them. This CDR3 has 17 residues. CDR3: CASSLGGPRTYNSPLHF. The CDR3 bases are TGTGCCAGCAGCCTAGGAGGGCCGAGGACCTATAATTCACCCCTCCACTTT. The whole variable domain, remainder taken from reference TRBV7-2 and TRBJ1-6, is GAGVSQSPSNKVTEKGKDVELRCDPISGHTALYWYRQSLGQGLEFLIYFQGNSAPDKSGLPSDRFSAERTGGSVSTLTIQRTQQEDSAVYLCASSLGGPRTYNSPLHFGNGTRLTVT.

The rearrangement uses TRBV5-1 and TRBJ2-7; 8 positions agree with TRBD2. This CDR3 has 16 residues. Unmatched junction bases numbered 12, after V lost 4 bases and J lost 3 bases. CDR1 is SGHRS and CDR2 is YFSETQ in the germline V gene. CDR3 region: CASSKQPLAENYEQYF. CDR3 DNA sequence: TGCGCCAGCAGCAAACAACCACTAGCGGAGAACTACGAGCAGTACTTC.

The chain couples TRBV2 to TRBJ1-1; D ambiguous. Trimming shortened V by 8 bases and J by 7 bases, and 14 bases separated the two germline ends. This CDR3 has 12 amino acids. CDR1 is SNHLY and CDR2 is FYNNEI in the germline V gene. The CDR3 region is CASLTQLLEAFF. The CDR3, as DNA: TGTGCCAGCCTCACACAGCTCCTTGAAGCTTTCTTT.

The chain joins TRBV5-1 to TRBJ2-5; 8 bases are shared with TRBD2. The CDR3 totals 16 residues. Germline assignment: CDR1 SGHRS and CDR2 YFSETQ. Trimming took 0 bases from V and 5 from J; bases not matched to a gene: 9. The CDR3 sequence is CASSLAGTSFRETQYF. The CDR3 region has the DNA TGCGCCAGCAGCTTGGCCGGGACTAGTTTTCGGGAGACCCAGTACTTC.

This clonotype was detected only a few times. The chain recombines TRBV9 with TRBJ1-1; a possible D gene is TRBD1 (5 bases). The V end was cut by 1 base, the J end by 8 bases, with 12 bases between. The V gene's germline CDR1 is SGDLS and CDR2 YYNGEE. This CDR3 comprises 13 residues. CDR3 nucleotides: TGTGCCAGCAGCGTACGCAGGGACGGGGAAGCTTTCTTT. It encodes CASSVRRDGEAFF.

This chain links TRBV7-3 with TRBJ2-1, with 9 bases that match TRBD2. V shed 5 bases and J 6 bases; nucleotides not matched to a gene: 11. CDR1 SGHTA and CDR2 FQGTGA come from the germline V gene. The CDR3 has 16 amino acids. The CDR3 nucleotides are TGTGCCAGCAGCCCCAGGGATAGCGGGAGCCCCAATGAGCAGTTCTTC. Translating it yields CASSPRDSGSPNEQFF.

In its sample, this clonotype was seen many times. This CDR3 is CASRARLQRGDTQYF. CDR3 DNA: TGTGCCAGCAGGGCGCGACTACAGCGGGGGGATACGCAGTATTTT. The V call is TRBV28, the J call TRBJ2-3; TRBD2 matches at 8 bases. The CDR3 is made up of 15 amino acids. V lost 6 bases to trimming and J lost 6 bases; unmatched junction nucleotides: 11. Germline V gene lookup returns CDR1 MDHEN and CDR2 SYDVKM.

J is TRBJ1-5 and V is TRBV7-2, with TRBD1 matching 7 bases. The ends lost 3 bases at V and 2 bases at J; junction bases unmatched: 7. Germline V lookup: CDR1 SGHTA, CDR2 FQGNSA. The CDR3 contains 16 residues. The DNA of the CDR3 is TGTGCCAGCAGCTTTTACAGGGGCCGGGGCAATCAGCCCCAGCATTTT. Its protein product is CASSFYRGRGNQPQHF.

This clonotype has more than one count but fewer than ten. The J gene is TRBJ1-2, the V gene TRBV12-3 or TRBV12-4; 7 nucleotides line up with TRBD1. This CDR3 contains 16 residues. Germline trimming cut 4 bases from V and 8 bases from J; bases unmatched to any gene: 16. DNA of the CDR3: TGTGCCAGCAGTTCTCTCAGGGGGATGTCAACGGGGGGCTACACCTTC. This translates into CASSSLRGMSTGGYTF.

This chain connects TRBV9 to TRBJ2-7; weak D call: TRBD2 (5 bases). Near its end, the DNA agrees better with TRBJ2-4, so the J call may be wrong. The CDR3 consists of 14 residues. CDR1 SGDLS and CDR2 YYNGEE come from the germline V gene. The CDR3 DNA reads TGTGCCAGCAGCGTAGGGGGAGAGGTTGACATTCAGTACTTC. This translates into CASSVGGEVDIQYF.

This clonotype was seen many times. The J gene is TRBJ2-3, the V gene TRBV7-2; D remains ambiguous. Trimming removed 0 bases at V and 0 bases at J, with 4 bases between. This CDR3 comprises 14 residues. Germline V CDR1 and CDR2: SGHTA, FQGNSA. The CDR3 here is CASSLAASTDTQYF. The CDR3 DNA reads TGTGCCAGCAGCTTAGCGGCTAGCACAGATACGCAGTATTTT.

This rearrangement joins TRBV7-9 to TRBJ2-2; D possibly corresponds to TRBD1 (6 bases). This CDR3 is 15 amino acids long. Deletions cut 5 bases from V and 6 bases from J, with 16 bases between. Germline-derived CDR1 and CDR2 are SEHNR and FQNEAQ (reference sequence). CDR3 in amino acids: CASSQPGAGAGELFF. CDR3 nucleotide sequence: TGTGCCAGCAGCCAACCAGGGGCCGGGGCCGGGGAGCTGTTTTTT.

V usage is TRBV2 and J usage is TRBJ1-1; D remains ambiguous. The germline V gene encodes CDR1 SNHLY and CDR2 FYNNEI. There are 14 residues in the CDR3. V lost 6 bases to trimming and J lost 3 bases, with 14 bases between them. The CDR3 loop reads CASRRNRPDTEAFF. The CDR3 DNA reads TGTGCCAGCAGAAGGAACCGCCCGGACACTGAAGCTTTCTTT.

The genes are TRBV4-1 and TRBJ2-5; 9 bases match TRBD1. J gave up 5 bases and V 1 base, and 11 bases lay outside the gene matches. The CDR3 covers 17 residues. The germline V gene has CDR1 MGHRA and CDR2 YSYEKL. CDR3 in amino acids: CASSQGGGTGMEETQYF. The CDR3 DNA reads TGCGCCAGCAGCCAAGGAGGAGGGACAGGGATGGAGGAGACCCAGTACTTC.

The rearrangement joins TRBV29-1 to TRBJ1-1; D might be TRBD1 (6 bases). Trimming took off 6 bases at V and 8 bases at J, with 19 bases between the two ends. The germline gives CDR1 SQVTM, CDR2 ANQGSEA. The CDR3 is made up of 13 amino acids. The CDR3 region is CSVEYRQATEAFF. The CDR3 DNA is TGCAGCGTGGAATATAGACAGGCTACCGAAGCTTTCTTT.

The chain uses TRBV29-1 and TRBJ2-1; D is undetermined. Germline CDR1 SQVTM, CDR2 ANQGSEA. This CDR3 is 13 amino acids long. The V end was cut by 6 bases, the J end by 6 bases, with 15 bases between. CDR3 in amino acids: CSVIRVGGNEQFF. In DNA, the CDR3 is TGCAGCGTAATTCGGGTTGGTGGCAATGAGCAGTTCTTC.

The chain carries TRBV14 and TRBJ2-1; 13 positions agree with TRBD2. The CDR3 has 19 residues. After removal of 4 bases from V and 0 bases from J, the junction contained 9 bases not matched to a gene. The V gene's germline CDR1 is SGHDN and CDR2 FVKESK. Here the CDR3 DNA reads TGTGCCAGCAGCCCCTCGGGACTAGCGGGGTTGAGCTCCTACAATGAGCAGTTCTTC. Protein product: CASSPSGLAGLSSYNEQFF.

The CDR3 region has the DNA TGCAGTGCTAGTCAACAGGGGGCCACCTACGAGCAGTACTTC. Translation gives CSASQQGATYEQYF. This chain links TRBV20-1 with TRBJ2-7; 9 bases align to TRBD1. The junction had 5 bases not matched to a gene; V was cut back by 3 bases and J by 2 bases. The germline V gene has CDR1 DFQATT and CDR2 SNEGSKA (reference sequence). The CDR3 is made up of 14 amino acids.